Detailed here is one TCR beta chain. What this receptor recognizes is not known. There are no base qualities to consult, and no much larger clone falls within one base. The sample carries other DNA sequences with the same CDR3. Here V drops 3 bases and J drops 4 bases, and the junction holds 6 bases not matched to any gene. Inclusive of the bounding cysteine and phenylalanine, the CDR3 is 15 residues long. Only the CDR3 DNA is retained, 45 bases long and in frame from the first base. According to the germline V gene, CDR1 reads LGHNA and CDR2 reads YSLEER. This entry belongs to a study of control samples from healthy donors and cancer patients (dated by TCRdb to 2020 to 2022). The library relied on the immunoSEQ multiplex PCR assay. TCRdb stores this immuneACCESS table with in-frame sequences only. Part of the clones is absent; in the studies checked, under half of the shortfall reflects unresolved V genes, and no reason is known for the rest. This sample gives approximately 160,000 clones in total; about 90% of them show up just once. 0.65% to 0.85% of the sample lies in the top ten.

This chain is built from TRBV4-3 and TRBJ2-7; 10 central nucleotides agree with TRBD1. This receptor was obtained from a woman aged 25 to 39 in good health. Sequenced input: blood. This receptor has the CDR3 CASSQGQGNFYEQYF. The base sequence is TGCGCCAGCAGCCAGGGACAGGGGAATTTTTACGAGCAGTACTTC.